These 18 T cell receptor beta chains were sequenced from one sample in a study of blood T cell repertoires in COVID-19. Clones were read by immunoSEQ multiplex PCR, and TCRdb kept only the in-frame ones, dropping some. The sample holds tens of thousands of clones, roughly 90% seen once. Sequenced: peripheral blood. These receptors originate from a man between 65 and 85 years old with acute or convalescent COVID-19.

The chain has TRBV18 and TRBJ1-6; D is ambiguous. The CDR3 runs to 17 residues. The germline V gene encodes CDR1 KGHSH and CDR2 LQKENI. V shed 6 bases and J shed 0 bases, with 15 bases lying between them. CDR3 loop: CASSQTSGSSYNSPLHF. The CDR3 bases are TGTGCCAGCTCCCAGACTAGCGGGAGCTCCTATAATTCACCCCTCCACTTT.

The chain couples TRBV4-3 to TRBJ2-5, with TRBD2 matching over 12 bases. Trimming cost V 0 bases and J 2 bases; bases outside gene matches: 7. Germline V gene lookup returns CDR1 LGHNA and CDR2 YSLEER. The CDR3 has 18 amino acids. The CDR3 sequence is CASSQEVSTSGSQETQYF. For the CDR3, the DNA is TGCGCCAGCAGCCAAGAGGTGTCGACTAGCGGGAGTCAAGAGACCCAGTACTTC.

The chain recombines TRBV18 with TRBJ1-4; D not resolved. The germline V gene encodes CDR1 KGHSH and CDR2 LQKENI. The V end was cut by 4 bases, the J end by 4 bases, with 7 bases between. This CDR3 is 13 amino acids long. CDR3 amino acids: CASSRASNEKLFF. DNA of the CDR3: TGTGCCAGCTCACGCGCAAGTAATGAAAAACTGTTTTTT.

The chain uses TRBV6-5 and TRBJ2-4; 8 nucleotides match TRBD1. The CDR3 is 15 residues long. V was clipped by 6 bases and J by 7 bases; unmatched bases: 11. Germline V gives CDR1 MNHEY, CDR2 SVGAGI. The DNA of the CDR3 is TGTGCCAGCAGCGTCCCGACAGGGGTTGTCAACATTCAGTACTTC. It yields the protein CASSVPTGVVNIQYF.

This clone came up once. This chain links TRBV11-3 with TRBJ2-7; 10 bases are shared with TRBD2. J lost 0 bases, V lost 4 bases, and 6 bases had no gene match. The CDR3 spans 16 residues. CDR1 is SGHNT, CDR2 YENEEA, per germline. The CDR3 coding sequence is TGTGCCAGCAGCTCCGGACTAGCGGTTCACTCCTACGAGCAGTACTTC. It codes for CASSSGLAVHSYEQYF.

J is TRBJ1-5 and V is TRBV4-2, with a tentative D call TRBD1 (6 bases). This CDR3 has 16 residues. V lost 0 bases, J lost 6 bases, and 15 bases lay in between. Germline lookup yields CDR1 LGHNA and CDR2 YNFKEQ. Written as DNA, the CDR3 is TGTGCCAGCAGCCAAGATCTCCAGGGGTTTGGTCAGCCCCAGCATTTT. Residues: CASSQDLQGFGQPQHF.

The gene calls are TRBV18 and TRBJ1-4, with D tentatively TRBD1 (6 bases). The germline V gene encodes CDR1 KGHSH and CDR2 LQKENI. Between the trimmed V and J ends, which lost 1 base and 8 bases, there was a span of 14 bases. The length of the CDR3 is 15 residues. In nucleotides, the CDR3 is TGTGCCAGCTCACCACTGTACAGGGATAAAGAAAAACTGTTTTTT. It encodes CASSPLYRDKEKLFF.

This chain uses TRBV9 with TRBJ1-4; 12 positions match TRBD1. Germline CDR1 SGDLS, CDR2 YYNGEE. The CDR3 runs to 15 residues. V gave up 2 bases and J gave up 7 bases; unmatched junction bases: 3. CDR3 sequence: CASSVGTGGFEKLFF. The CDR3 DNA reads as TGTGCCAGCAGCGTCGGGACAGGGGGCTTTGAAAAACTGTTTTTT.

V usage is TRBV29-1 and J usage is TRBJ1-2, with a weak D call TRBD1 (6 bases). This CDR3 spans 12 amino acids. V lost 6 bases to trimming and J lost 5 bases, with 13 bases between them. Per the germline V gene, CDR1 is SQVTM and CDR2 is ANQGSEA. The chain's CDR3 is CSVRTAGYGYTF. In nucleotides, the CDR3 is TGCAGCGTCCGGACAGCCGGTTATGGCTACACCTTC.

The gene calls are TRBV10-3 and TRBJ1-5, with D perhaps TRBD1 (6 bases). The CDR3 totals 15 residues. Germline V gene sequence: CDR1 ENHRY, CDR2 SYGVKD. The V and J ends lost 7 bases and 2 bases respectively, with 15 bases between them. For the CDR3, the DNA is TGTGCCATCAAACCACAGGGACCGGGCAATCAGCCCCAGCATTTT. Translation gives CAIKPQGPGNQPQHF.

V and J are TRBV29-1 and TRBJ2-2; TRBD2 matches 11 bases. After removal of 7 bases from V and 3 bases from J, the junction contained 10 bases not matched to a gene. This CDR3 comprises 16 residues. Germline V gives CDR1 SQVTM, CDR2 ANQGSEA. In DNA, the CDR3 is TGCAGCGGGCGGACAGCGGGACTAGCGGACACCGGGGAGCTGTTTTTT. It is translated as CSGRTAGLADTGELFF.

The gene calls are TRBV5-1 and TRBJ2-4, with 7 nucleotides matching TRBD1. With 3 bases clipped from V and 0 bases from J, the junction kept 18 bases outside the gene matches. Per the germline V gene, CDR1 is SGHRS and CDR2 is YFSETQ. The CDR3 is 20 residues long. CDR3 sequence reads: CASSWAGQDAYYLAKNIQYF. As DNA, the CDR3 is TGCGCCAGCAGCTGGGCTGGACAGGATGCGTATTATCTAGCCAAAAACATTCAGTACTTC.

The chain couples TRBV13 to TRBJ1-1; TRBD1 aligns across 12 bases. Per germline, CDR1 PRHDT and CDR2 FYEKMQ (reference sequence). This CDR3 spans 18 amino acids. Trimming cost V 5 bases and J 4 bases; bases outside gene matches: 14. The CDR3 reads CASSPRSGTGGARTEAFF. The CDR3, as DNA: TGTGCCAGCAGCCCGAGGTCCGGGACAGGGGGCGCGCGCACTGAAGCTTTCTTT.

V and J are TRBV3-1 (or the pseudogene TRBV3-2) and TRBJ2-5; no reliable D call. Germline V gene sequence: CDR1 LGHDT, CDR2 YNNKEL (reference sequence). V lost 4 bases and J lost 7, with 16 bases in between. CDR3 length equals 14 residues. This chain's CDR3 is CASSPTLPPGTQYF. The CDR3 DNA sequence: TGTGCCAGCAGCCCAACACTCCCTCCAGGGACCCAGTACTTC.

The gene calls are TRBV4-3 and TRBJ2-2, with 7 nucleotides matching TRBD2. This CDR3 has 17 residues. V shed 2 bases and J 5 bases; nucleotides not matched to a gene: 11. Germline assignment: CDR1 LGHNA and CDR2 YSLEER. The CDR3 DNA reads as TGCGCCAGCAGCCAACAATCTAGCGGATACTCAACCGGGGAGCTGTTTTTT. Encoded protein: CASSQQSSGYSTGELFF.

In its sample, this clone was seen a few times. This sequence joins TRBV19 and TRBJ2-2; maybe TRBD1 (5 bases). The CDR3 spans 13 residues. The V gene's germline CDR1 is LNHDA and CDR2 SQIVND (reference sequence). With 7 bases removed from V and 3 bases from J, the gap between germline ends came to 9 bases. CDR3 bases: TGTGCCAGTAACAGGCGAGACACCGGGGAGCTGTTTTTT. This translates into CASNRRDTGELFF.

This clone showed up just once. The chain is built from TRBV7-2 and TRBJ1-3; D unclear. CDR3 length equals 15 residues. V was shortened by 2 bases and J by 0 bases, with 8 bases between the two germline ends. Germline CDR1 reads SGHTA; CDR2 reads FQGNSA. Here the CDR3 reads CASSLNFGSGNTIYF. The CDR3 DNA sequence: TGTGCCAGCAGCTTAAATTTCGGCTCTGGAAACACCATATATTTT.

The chain couples TRBV25-1 to TRBJ2-5; weak D call: TRBD1 (5 bases). The CDR3 is 16 residues long. Per germline, CDR1 MGHDK and CDR2 SYGVNS. Trimming removed 7 bases from V and 5 bases from J, with 23 bases in between. The CDR3 region is CASTEGRQGRMETQYF. DNA for the CDR3: TGTGCCAGCACCGAAGGGCGGCAGGGCCGAATGGAGACCCAGTACTTC.